A single sample is the source of the 2 T cell receptor beta chains below, sequenced in a study of blood T cell repertoires in COVID-19. Repertoires were generated with immunoSEQ multiplex PCR, while TCRdb's copy carries only in-frame clones and drops some. This sample carries 300,000 to 350,000 clones, approximately 91% of them seen once, and the ten largest clones take around 4.2%. Sequenced material: PBMCs or T cells enriched from blood (not recorded which). These receptors were taken from a woman under 40 who had been exposed to COVID-19.

The gene calls are TRBV24-1 and TRBJ2-1; the match to TRBD1 covers 11 bases. The CDR3 runs to 16 residues. Germline V gene sequence: CDR1 KGHDR, CDR2 SFDVKD. J lost 9 bases, V lost 3 bases, and 9 bases had no gene match. The CDR3 spells CATSDPGTGGIGEQFF. The CDR3 DNA follows: TGTGCCACCAGTGATCCCGGGACAGGGGGGATTGGTGAGCAGTTCTTC.

This clone has a single count. The chain recombines TRBV7-6 with TRBJ2-7; 11 nucleotides agree with TRBD1. The V and J ends lost 5 bases and 4 bases, in that order; junction bases with no gene match: 4. The CDR3 covers 14 residues. Germline V gene lookup returns CDR1 SGHVS and CDR2 FNYEAQ. For the CDR3, the DNA is TGTGCCAGCAGCCCCGGGACAGGGGGGTACGAGCAGTACTTC. Its protein product is CASSPGTGGYEQYF.